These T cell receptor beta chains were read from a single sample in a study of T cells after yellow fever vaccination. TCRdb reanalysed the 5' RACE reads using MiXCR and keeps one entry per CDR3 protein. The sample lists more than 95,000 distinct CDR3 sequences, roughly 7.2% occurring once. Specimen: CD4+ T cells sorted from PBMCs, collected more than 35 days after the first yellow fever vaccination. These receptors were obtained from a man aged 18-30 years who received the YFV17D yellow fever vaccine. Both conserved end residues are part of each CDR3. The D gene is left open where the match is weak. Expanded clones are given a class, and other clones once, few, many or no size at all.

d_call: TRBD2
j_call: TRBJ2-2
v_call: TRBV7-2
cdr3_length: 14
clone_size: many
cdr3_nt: TGTGCCAGCGCCCGAGCGGGGGGGGGCGGGGAGCTGTTTTTT
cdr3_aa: CASARAGGGGELFF

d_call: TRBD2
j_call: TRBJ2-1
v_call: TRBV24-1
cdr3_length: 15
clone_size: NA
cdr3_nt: TGTGCCACCAGTGACCCAAGGACTAGCGGCAATGAGCAGTTCTTC
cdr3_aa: CATSDPRTSGNEQFF

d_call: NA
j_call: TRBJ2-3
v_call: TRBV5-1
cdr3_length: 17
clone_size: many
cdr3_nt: TGCGCCAGCAGCTTGGTTCGGCCGCCCGACACCATAGATACGCAGTATTTT
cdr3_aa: CASSLVRPPDTIDTQYF

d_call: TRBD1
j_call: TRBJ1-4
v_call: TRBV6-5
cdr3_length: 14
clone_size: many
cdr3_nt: TGTGCCAGCAGTCACCGGGACAGGGTCGTAAAACTGTTTTTT
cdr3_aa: CASSHRDRVVKLFF

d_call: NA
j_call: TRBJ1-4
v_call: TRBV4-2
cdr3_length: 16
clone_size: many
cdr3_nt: TGTGCCAGCAGCCTTTCGGGGGCCGGAACTAATGAAAAACTGTTTTTT
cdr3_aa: CASSLSGAGTNEKLFF

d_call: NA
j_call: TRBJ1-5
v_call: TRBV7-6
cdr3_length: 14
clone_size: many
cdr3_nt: TGTGCCAGCAGCTCTAGGACGGGTGGTCAGCCCCAGCATTTT
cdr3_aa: CASSSRTGGQPQHF

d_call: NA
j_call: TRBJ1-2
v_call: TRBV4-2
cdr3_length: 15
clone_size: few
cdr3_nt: TGTGCCAGCAGCCCCCGGCACCAGACCACGGGTGGCTACACCTTC
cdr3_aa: CASSPRHQTTGGYTF

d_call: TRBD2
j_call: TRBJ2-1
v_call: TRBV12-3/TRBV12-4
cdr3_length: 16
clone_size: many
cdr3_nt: TGTGCCAGCAGTTTAGGGAGGGGAGGGATCTACAATGAGCAGTTCTTC
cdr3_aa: CASSLGRGGIYNEQFF

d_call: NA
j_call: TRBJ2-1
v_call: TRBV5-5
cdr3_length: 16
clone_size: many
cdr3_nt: TGTGCCAGCAGCTTGGCTACCCAAACCATCATCAATGAGCAGTTCTTC
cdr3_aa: CASSLATQTIINEQFF

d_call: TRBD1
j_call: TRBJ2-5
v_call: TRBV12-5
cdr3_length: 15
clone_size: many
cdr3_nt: TGTGCTAGTGGTTTGGCGGAGAGGGGGCGAGAGACCCAGTACTTC
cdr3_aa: CASGLAERGRETQYF

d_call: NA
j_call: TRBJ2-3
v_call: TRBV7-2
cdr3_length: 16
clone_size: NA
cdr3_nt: TGTGCCAGCAGCAAAATGCCCCGGGACATACCAGATACGCAGTATTTT
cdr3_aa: CASSKMPRDIPDTQYF

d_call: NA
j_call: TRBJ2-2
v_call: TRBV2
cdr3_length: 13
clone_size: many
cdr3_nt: TGTGCCAGCAGTGTCCTTAGTGACGGGGAGCTGTTTTTT
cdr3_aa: CASSVLSDGELFF

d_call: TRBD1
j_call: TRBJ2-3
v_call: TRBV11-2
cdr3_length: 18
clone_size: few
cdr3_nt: TGTGCCAGCAGCTTCCGGGACAGGGGGAGTTTACGCACAGATACGCAGTATTTT
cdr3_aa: CASSFRDRGSLRTDTQYF

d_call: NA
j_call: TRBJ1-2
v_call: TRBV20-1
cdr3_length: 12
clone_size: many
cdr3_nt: TGCAGTGCTTCGCCGACAAGTTGGGGCTACACCTTC
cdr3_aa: CSASPTSWGYTF

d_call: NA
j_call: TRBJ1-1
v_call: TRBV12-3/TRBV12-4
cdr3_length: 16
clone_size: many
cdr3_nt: TGTGCCAGCAGACCCGGGACTAACAGGCGATCCGGGGAAGCTTTCTTT
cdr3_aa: CASRPGTNRRSGEAFF

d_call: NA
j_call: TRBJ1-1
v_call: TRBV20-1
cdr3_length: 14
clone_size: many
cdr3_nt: TGCAGTGCTAGGGTGCCCGCTTTGAACACTGAAGCTTTCTTT
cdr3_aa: CSARVPALNTEAFF

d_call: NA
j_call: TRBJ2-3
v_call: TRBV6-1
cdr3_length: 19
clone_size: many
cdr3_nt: TGTGCCAGCAGACGTTCGCTTGACACAAAAATGGGTTATTTGGCGGCGCAGTATTTT
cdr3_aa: CASRRSLDTKMGYLAAQYF

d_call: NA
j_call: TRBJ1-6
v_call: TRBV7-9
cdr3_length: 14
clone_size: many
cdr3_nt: TGTGCCAGCAGCTTAGAACAGTATAATTCACCCCTCCACTTT
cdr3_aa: CASSLEQYNSPLHF

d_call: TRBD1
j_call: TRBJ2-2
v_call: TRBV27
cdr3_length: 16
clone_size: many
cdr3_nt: TGTGCCAGCAGCCCCAGGGGGACAGGGGCACGCCGGGAGCTGTTTTTT
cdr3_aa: CASSPRGTGARRELFF

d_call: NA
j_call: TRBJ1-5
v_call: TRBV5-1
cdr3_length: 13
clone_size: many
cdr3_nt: TGCGCCAGCAGCATTGACGGAGATCAGCCCCAGCATTTT
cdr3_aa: CASSIDGDQPQHF

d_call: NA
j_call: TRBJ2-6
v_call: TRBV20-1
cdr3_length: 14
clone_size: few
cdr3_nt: TGCAGTGGGGGTCAGGGTCCGGGGGCCAACGTCCTGACTTTC
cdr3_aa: CSGGQGPGANVLTF

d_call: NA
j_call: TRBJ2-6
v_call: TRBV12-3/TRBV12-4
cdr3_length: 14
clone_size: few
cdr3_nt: TGTGCCAGCAGTTTAACCAGTCCCGCCAACGTCCTGACTTTC
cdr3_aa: CASSLTSPANVLTF

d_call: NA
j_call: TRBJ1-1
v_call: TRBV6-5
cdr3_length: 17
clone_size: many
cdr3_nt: TGTGCCAGCAGTTACTCGCGAGGGGCGGTGATGAACACTGAAGCTTTCTTT
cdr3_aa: CASSYSRGAVMNTEAFF

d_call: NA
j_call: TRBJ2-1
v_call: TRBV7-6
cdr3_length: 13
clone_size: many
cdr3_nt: TGTGCCAGCAGCTTCCAGGAAAACAATGAGCAGTTCTTC
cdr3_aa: CASSFQENNEQFF

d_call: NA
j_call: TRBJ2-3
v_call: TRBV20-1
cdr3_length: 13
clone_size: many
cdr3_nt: TGCAGTGCTAAGGCGGGGCAGGCAGGTACGCAGTATTTT
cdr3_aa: CSAKAGQAGTQYF

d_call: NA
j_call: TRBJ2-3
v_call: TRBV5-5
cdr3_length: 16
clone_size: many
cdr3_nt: TGTGCCAGCAGCTTGCGGGAACTAGTTACCACAGATACGCAGTATTTT
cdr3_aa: CASSLRELVTTDTQYF

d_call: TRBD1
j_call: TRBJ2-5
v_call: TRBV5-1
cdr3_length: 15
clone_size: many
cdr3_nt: TGCGCCAGCAGCTTTACAGGGGACGTCCAAGAGACCCAGTACTTC
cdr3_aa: CASSFTGDVQETQYF

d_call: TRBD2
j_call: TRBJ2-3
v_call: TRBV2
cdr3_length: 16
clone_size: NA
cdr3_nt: TGTGCCAGCAGAGCGACTAGCGGCTCCGCCCGAGATACGCAGTATTTT
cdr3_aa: CASRATSGSARDTQYF

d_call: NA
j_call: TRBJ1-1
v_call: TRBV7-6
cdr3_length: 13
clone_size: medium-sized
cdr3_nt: TGTGCCAGCAGCGTACAAACAGGGACCGAAGCTTTCTTT
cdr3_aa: CASSVQTGTEAFF

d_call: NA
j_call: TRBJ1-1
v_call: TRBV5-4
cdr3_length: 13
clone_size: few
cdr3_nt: TGTGCCAGCAGCTCTCAGAGAACCTACGAAGCTTTCTTT
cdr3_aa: CASSSQRTYEAFF